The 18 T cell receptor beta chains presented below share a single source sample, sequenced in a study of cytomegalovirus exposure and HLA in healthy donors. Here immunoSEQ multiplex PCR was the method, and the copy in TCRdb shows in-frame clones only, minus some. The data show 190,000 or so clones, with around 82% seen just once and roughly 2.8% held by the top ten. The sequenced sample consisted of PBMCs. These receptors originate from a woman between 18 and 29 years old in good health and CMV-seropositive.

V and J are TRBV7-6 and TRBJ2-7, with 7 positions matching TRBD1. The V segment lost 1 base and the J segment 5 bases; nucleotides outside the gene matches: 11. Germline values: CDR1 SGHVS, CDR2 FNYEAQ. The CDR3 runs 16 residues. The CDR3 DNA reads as TGTGCCAGCAGCTTAGGTGTCGGCCAGGGGGTCAACGAGCAGTACTTC. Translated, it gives CASSLGVGQGVNEQYF.

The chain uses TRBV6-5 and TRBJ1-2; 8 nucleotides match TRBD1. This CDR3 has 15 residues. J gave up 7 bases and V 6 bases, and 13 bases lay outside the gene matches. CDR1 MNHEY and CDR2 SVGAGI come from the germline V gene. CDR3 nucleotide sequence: TGTGCCAGCAGACGAACCCCCGGGACAGGAGGTGGCTACACCTTC. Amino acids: CASRRTPGTGGGYTF.

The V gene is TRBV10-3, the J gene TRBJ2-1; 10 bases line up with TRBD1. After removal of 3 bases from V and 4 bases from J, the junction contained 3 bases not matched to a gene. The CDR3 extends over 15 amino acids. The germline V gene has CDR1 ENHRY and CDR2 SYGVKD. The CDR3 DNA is TGTGCCATCAGTGACAGGACAGGGGGGTACAATGAGCAGTTCTTC. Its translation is CAISDRTGGYNEQFF.

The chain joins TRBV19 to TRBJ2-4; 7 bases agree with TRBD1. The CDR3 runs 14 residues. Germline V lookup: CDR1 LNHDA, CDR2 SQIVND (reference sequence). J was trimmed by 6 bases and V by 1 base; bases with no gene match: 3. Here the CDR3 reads CASSIAGQRNIQYF. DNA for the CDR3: TGTGCCAGTAGTATAGCGGGACAGCGAAACATTCAGTACTTC.

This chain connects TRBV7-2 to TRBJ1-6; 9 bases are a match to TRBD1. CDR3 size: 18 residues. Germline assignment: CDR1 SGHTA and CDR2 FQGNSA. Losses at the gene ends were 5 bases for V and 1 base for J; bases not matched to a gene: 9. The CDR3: CASSEGQGIRSYNSPLHF. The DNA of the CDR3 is TGTGCCAGCAGCGAGGGACAGGGTATTCGGTCCTATAATTCACCCCTCCACTTT.

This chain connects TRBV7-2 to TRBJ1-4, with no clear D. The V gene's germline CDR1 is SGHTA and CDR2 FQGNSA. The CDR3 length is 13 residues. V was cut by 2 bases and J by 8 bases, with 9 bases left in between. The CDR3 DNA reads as TGTGCCAGCAGCTTAATTGAGGGAGAAAAACTGTTTTTT. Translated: CASSLIEGEKLFF.

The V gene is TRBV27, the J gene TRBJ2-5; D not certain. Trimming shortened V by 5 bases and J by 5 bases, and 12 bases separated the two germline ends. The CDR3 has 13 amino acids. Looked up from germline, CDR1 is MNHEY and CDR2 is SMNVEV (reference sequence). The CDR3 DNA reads TGTGCCAGCAGTCTCCCTTTACTGGAGACCCAGTACTTC. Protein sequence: CASSLPLLETQYF.

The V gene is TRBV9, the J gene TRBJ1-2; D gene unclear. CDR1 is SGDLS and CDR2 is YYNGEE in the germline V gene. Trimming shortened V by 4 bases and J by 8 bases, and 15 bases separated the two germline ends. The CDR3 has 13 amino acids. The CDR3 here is CASSPRPDSGYTF. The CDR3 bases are TGTGCCAGCAGCCCCCGCCCAGATAGCGGCTACACCTTC.

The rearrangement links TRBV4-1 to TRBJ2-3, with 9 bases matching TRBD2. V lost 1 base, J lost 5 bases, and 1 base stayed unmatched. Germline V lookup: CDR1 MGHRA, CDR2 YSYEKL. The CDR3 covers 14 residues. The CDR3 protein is CASSQGAGGDTQYF. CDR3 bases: TGCGCCAGCAGCCAAGGAGCGGGGGGAGATACGCAGTATTTT.

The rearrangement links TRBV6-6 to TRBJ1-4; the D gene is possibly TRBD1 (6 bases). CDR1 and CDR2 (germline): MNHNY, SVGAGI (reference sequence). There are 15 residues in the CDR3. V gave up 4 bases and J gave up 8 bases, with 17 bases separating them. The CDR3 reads CASSFGWDIGEKLFF. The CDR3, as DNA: TGTGCCAGCAGTTTCGGCTGGGACATCGGAGAAAAACTGTTTTTT.

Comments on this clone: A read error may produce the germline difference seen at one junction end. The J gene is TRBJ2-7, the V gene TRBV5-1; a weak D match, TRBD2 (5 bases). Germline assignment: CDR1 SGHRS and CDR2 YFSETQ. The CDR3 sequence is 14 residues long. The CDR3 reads CANSIRSSIHEQYF. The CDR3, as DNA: TGCGCCAACAGCATCCGATCTAGCATACACGAGCAGTACTTC.

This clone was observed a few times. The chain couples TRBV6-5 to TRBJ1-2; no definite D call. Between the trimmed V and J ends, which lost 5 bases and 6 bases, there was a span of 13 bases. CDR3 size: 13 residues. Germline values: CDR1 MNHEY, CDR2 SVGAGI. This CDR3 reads CASSTVELDGYTF. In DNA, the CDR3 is TGTGCCAGCAGTACTGTCGAGTTAGATGGCTACACCTTC.

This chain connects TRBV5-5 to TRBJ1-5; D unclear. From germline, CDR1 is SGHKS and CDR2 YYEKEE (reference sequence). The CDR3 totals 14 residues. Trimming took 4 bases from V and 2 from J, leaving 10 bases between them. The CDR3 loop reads CASSHAGGNQPQHF. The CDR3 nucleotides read TGTGCCAGCAGCCACGCCGGGGGCAATCAGCCCCAGCATTTT. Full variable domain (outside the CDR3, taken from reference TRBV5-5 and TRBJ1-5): DAGVTQSPTHLIKTRGQQVTLRCSPISGHKSVSWYQQVLGQGPQFIFQYYEKEERGRGNFPDRFSARQFPNYSSELNVNALLLGDSALYLCASSHAGGNQPQHFGDGTRLSIL.

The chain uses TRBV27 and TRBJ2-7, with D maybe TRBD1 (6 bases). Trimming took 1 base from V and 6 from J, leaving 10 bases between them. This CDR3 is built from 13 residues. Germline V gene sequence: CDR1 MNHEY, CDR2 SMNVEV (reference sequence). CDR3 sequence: CASSLWVGGEQYF. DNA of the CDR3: TGTGCCAGCAGTTTATGGGTAGGGGGCGAGCAGTACTTC.

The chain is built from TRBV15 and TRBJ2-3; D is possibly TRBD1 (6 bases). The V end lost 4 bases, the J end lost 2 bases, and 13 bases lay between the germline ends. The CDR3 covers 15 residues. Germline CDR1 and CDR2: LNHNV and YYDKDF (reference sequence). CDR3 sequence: CATSTSDSPTDTQYF. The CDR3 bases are TGTGCCACCAGCACCTCGGACAGTCCCACAGATACGCAGTATTTT.

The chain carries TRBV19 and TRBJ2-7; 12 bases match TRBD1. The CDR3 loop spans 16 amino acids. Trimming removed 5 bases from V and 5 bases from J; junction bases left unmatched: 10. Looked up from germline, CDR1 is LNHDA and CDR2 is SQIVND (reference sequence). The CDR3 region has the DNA TGTGCCAGTAGTCCGGGACAGGGGGCGTCTCTGGACGAGCAGTACTTC. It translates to CASSPGQGASLDEQYF.

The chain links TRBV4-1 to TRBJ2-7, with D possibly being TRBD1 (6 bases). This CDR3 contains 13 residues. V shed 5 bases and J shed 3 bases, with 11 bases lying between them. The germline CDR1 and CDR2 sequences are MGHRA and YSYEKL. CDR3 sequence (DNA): TGCGCCAGCAGCAGACAGGAGGACTACGAGCAGTACTTC. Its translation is CASSRQEDYEQYF.

In DNA form, the CDR3 reads TGCGCCAGCAGCGCAGCCAGGGCCATGAACACTGAAGCTTTCTTT. This encodes CASSAARAMNTEAFF. This rearrangement joins TRBV4-1 to TRBJ1-1; D might be TRBD1 (5 bases). V lost 5 bases, J lost 0 bases, and 13 bases lay in between. CDR3 length: 15 residues. Looked up from germline, CDR1 is MGHRA and CDR2 is YSYEKL.